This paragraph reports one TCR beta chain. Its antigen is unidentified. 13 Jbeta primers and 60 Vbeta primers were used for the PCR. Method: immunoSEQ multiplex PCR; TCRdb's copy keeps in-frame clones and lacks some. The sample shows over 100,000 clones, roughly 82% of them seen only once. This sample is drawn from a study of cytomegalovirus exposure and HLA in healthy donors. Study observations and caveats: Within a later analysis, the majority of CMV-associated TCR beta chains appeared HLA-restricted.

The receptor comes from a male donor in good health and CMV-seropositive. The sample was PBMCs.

This CDR3 reads CASGQGLQPQHF. The CDR3 region has the DNA TGTGCCAGTGGACAGGGCCTTCAGCCCCAGCATTTT. The chain joins TRBV19 to TRBJ1-5, with 8 nucleotides matching TRBD1. The CDR3 loop spans 12 amino acids. Germline CDR1 reads LNHDA; CDR2 reads SQIVND (reference sequence). The junction had 3 bases not matched to a gene; V was cut back by 8 bases and J by 6 bases.